One TCR beta chain is described in this entry. This entry belongs to a study of blood T cell repertoires in COVID-19. This CDR3 has 13 amino acids. Unmatched junction bases numbered 5, after V lost 3 bases and J lost 8 bases. The protocol was immunoSEQ multiplex PCR, while the TCRdb copy is restricted to in-frame clones and leaves out a portion. The sample has 450,000 to 600,000 clones; about 90% are singletons. Cohorts were based on clinical histories the participants reported. The J gene is TRBJ1-2, the V gene TRBV12-3 or TRBV12-4, with 8 bases matching TRBD1. The sequence was collected from a woman between 18 and 29 years old who had recovered from COVID-19. The sequencing sample was made of PBMCs or T cells enriched from blood (not recorded which). The CDR3 DNA reads TGTGCCAGCAGTTTCTTTTCAGGGGGCGGCTACACCTTC. Its translation is CASSFFSGGGYTF.